A single sample is the source of the 2 T cell receptor beta chains below, sequenced in a study of T cell responses to AZD1222 COVID-19 vaccine. Sequencing was performed with immunoSEQ multiplex PCR; in TCRdb, only in-frame clones are kept and a portion is missing. The sample records fewer than 110,000 clones, approximately 90% being singletons. Sequences were derived from peripheral blood, sampled on day 0 of AZD1222 vaccination. These receptors were taken from an adult in good health.

Written as DNA, the CDR3 is TGTGCCAGCAGTTTATATAGCAGGGGCGAGCAGTACTTC. Amino acids: CASSLYSRGEQYF. The chain uses TRBV27 and TRBJ2-7, with a possible D match to TRBD1 (6 bases). The length of the CDR3 is 13 residues. Trimming stripped 1 base from V and 6 bases from J, with 10 bases between. Germline assignment: CDR1 MNHEY and CDR2 SMNVEV (reference sequence).

V is TRBV14 and J is TRBJ1-1; 7 bases match TRBD1. The CDR3 covers 15 residues. In germline, CDR1 is SGHDN, CDR2 FVKESK. V gave up 1 base and J gave up 3 bases; unmatched junction bases: 5. The CDR3 bases are TGTGCCAGCAGCCAAGCCCCGACAGGGTACACTGAAGCTTTCTTT. It is translated as CASSQAPTGYTEAFF.